Each of the 19 T cell receptor beta chains below was sequenced from the same sample in a study of CD8+ T cells in alopecia areata. Treatment denoted: oral pan-JAK inhibitor, 5-10 mg twice daily. In each case, RNA was isolated and then reverse transcribed into cDNA as the sequencing template. Clones were sequenced by immunoSEQ multiplex PCR, and TCRdb holds only the in-frame ones, with some missing. The sample lists 60,000 to 85,000 clones; over 25% were seen once. The source was CD8+ T cells sorted from blood, collected at week 4, from a patient treated with tofacitinib. These receptor sequences come from a human donor with alopecia areata.

In this sample, this clone turned up a few times. This chain joins TRBV30 and TRBJ1-2; D not certain. The germline V gene has CDR1 GTSNPN and CDR2 SVGIG (reference sequence). Trimming took off 3 bases at V and 1 base at J, with 12 bases between the two ends. There are 14 residues in the CDR3. CDR3 in amino acids: CAWRAGNVNYGYTF. The CDR3 DNA is TGTGCCTGGAGAGCTGGGAATGTTAACTATGGCTACACCTTC.

This clone was observed a single time. The chain couples TRBV30 to TRBJ2-3; maybe TRBD2 (5 bases). The CDR3 consists of 14 residues. V was shortened by 5 bases and J by 4 bases, with 16 bases between the two germline ends. Germline CDR1 and CDR2: GTSNPN and SVGIG (reference sequence). The CDR3 nucleotides are TGTGCCTGGTTCATACCCGAGGGCGCAGATACGCAGTATTTT. Translated: CAWFIPEGADTQYF.

This clone was counted a few times. The V call is TRBV7-9, the J call TRBJ2-3; D is possibly TRBD2 (5 bases). V shed 5 bases and J shed 6 bases, with 9 bases lying between them. The CDR3 extends over 12 amino acids. The germline V gene encodes CDR1 SEHNR and CDR2 FQNEAQ (reference sequence). The DNA for the CDR3 is TGTGCCAGCAGCCCTGGGGAGGATACGCAGTATTTT. Translation gives CASSPGEDTQYF.

The V gene is TRBV27, the J gene TRBJ2-1; D is perhaps TRBD1 (6 bases). Germline CDR1 MNHEY, CDR2 SMNVEV (reference sequence). Deletions cut 2 bases from V and 0 bases from J, with 8 bases between. The length of the CDR3 is 15 residues. CDR3 protein: CASSLRGSSYNEQFF. Here the CDR3 DNA reads TGTGCCAGCAGTTTAAGGGGGAGCTCCTACAATGAGCAGTTCTTC.

This clone was found a few times. The rearrangement uses TRBV29-1 and TRBJ1-2; D unresolved. The CDR3 loop spans 12 amino acids. The V end was cut by 7 bases, the J end by 1 base, with 10 bases between. The germline V gene has CDR1 SQVTM and CDR2 ANQGSEA. This CDR3 reads CSARINNYGYTF. Written as DNA, the CDR3 is TGCAGCGCCCGGATCAATAACTATGGCTACACCTTC.

There are a few counts of this clone. This chain links TRBV7-9 with TRBJ2-7, with D tentatively TRBD1 (6 bases). This CDR3 is built from 17 residues. The germline V gene encodes CDR1 SEHNR and CDR2 FQNEAQ (reference sequence). The V end was cut by 4 bases, the J end by 6 bases, with 25 bases between. The CDR3 loop is CASSYTPSRSPRGEQYF. CDR3 nucleotides: TGTGCCAGCAGCTATACCCCCTCTCGGAGCCCCAGGGGCGAGCAGTACTTC.

The table lists this clone with a few counts. The chain joins TRBV5-1 to TRBJ1-1; unclear D gene. The CDR3 runs to 13 residues. Germline CDR1 reads SGHRS; CDR2 reads YFSETQ. Trimming shortened V by 3 bases and J by 4 bases, and 10 bases separated the two germline ends. The CDR3 is CASSSLGSTEAFF. DNA for the CDR3: TGCGCCAGCAGCTCCCTCGGTAGCACTGAAGCTTTCTTT.

The chain employs TRBV29-1 and TRBJ2-2, with 8 bases lining up with TRBD2. This CDR3 has 14 amino acids. Germline CDR1 is SQVTM and CDR2 is ANQGSEA. The V gene end was trimmed by 4 bases and the J gene end by 0 bases; junction bases not matched to a gene: 1. In DNA form, the CDR3 reads TGCAGCGTTGTAGCGGGGACGAACACCGGGGAGCTGTTTTTT. This sequence encodes CSVVAGTNTGELFF.

There are a few counts of this clone. The genes are TRBV13 and TRBJ2-5, with no clear D. Germline V gene data show CDR1 as PRHDT and CDR2 as FYEKMQ (reference sequence). CDR3 size: 11 residues. V was clipped by 1 base and J by 5 bases, with 2 bases between them. CDR3 in amino acids: CASSLDETQYF. The CDR3 coding sequence is TGTGCCAGCAGCTTAGATGAGACCCAGTACTTC.

This clone was counted only a few times. The V gene is TRBV25-1, the J gene TRBJ2-7; D gene unclear. This CDR3 region has 10 residues. The ends were cut back, 8 bases at V and 5 bases at J, with 7 bases in the middle. Germline V gives CDR1 MGHDK, CDR2 SYGVNS. CDR3 protein: CASSSNEQYF. In DNA, the CDR3 is TGTGCCAGCTCTAGTAACGAGCAGTACTTC.

The rearrangement joins TRBV29-1 to TRBJ2-1; 8 bases line up with TRBD2. The CDR3 covers 14 residues. The germline V gene encodes CDR1 SQVTM and CDR2 ANQGSEA. V lost 5 bases and J lost 1; bases outside the gene matches: 4. The chain's CDR3 is CSVQRERSYNEQFF. CDR3 bases: TGCAGCGTTCAGCGGGAGAGGTCCTACAATGAGCAGTTCTTC.

V is TRBV7-9 and J is TRBJ1-1; the match to TRBD1 covers 7 bases. The CDR3 runs to 12 residues. Germline V gene lookup returns CDR1 SEHNR and CDR2 FQNEAQ (reference sequence). The ends lost 6 bases at V and 11 bases at J; junction bases unmatched: 9. The CDR3 spells CASSQGVRLAFF. CDR3 DNA sequence: TGTGCCAGCAGTCAGGGGGTGAGGTTGGCTTTCTTT.

This clone was found many times. Other DNA sequences of this sample code for an identical CDR3. The chain carries TRBV11-2 and TRBJ1-1; D is undetermined. Germline V gives CDR1 SGHAT, CDR2 FQNNGV. This CDR3 has 12 amino acids. The V and J ends lost 8 bases and 1 base respectively, with 8 bases between them. CDR3 sequence reads: CASSFGNTEAFF. CDR3 DNA sequence: TGTGCCAGCTCATTCGGGAACACTGAAGCTTTCTTT.

The chain carries TRBV28 and TRBJ2-3, with D hard to call. CDR3 length: 13 amino acids. Germline V gives CDR1 MDHEN, CDR2 SYDVKM. V lost 3 bases and J lost 6, with 10 bases in between. CDR3 DNA sequence: TGTGCCAGCAGTTTTGTCCCCGCGGATACGCAGTATTTT. Amino acid sequence: CASSFVPADTQYF.

The J gene is TRBJ2-7, the V gene TRBV29-1; D not certain. V gave up 7 bases and J gave up 3 bases, with 10 bases separating them. The germline CDR1 and CDR2 sequences are SQVTM and ANQGSEA. The CDR3 has 11 amino acids. The CDR3 coding sequence is TGCAGCGGAGCTAAAGGCTACGAGCAGTACTTC. Translated: CSGAKGYEQYF.

The chain combines TRBV5-1 with TRBJ1-1, with D unclear. V was cut by 0 bases and J by 1 base, with 4 bases left in between. This CDR3 is built from 13 residues. From germline, CDR1 is SGHRS and CDR2 YFSETQ. The CDR3 sequence is CASSLEGNTEAFF. The DNA of the CDR3 is TGCGCCAGCAGCTTGGAGGGGAACACTGAAGCTTTCTTT.

This clone has a handful of counts. CDR3 protein: CSVPGINYGYTF. CDR3 DNA sequence: TGCAGCGTTCCCGGAATTAACTATGGCTACACCTTC. The rearrangement joins TRBV29-1 to TRBJ1-2, with D unresolved. The V and J ends lost 5 bases and 1 base respectively, with 8 bases between them. The germline gives CDR1 SQVTM, CDR2 ANQGSEA. This CDR3 is built from 12 residues.

The V gene is TRBV29-1, the J gene TRBJ1-1; the D gene is possibly TRBD1 (5 bases). The CDR3 extends over 11 amino acids. V lost 7 bases to trimming and J lost 1 base, with 7 bases between them. CDR1 and CDR2 from the germline V gene are SQVTM and ANQGSEA. CDR3 loop: CSGGANTEAFF. Written as DNA, the CDR3 is TGCAGCGGAGGGGCGAACACTGAAGCTTTCTTT.

V gene TRBV7-9 combines with J gene TRBJ2-5; the D gene is possibly TRBD2 (6 bases). The germline V gene has CDR1 SEHNR and CDR2 FQNEAQ (reference sequence). V was cut by 5 bases and J by 2 bases, with 9 bases left in between. CDR3 length: 13 residues. CDR3 sequence (DNA): TGTGCCAGCAGCCCGGGACTGCAAGAGACCCAGTACTTC. Residues: CASSPGLQETQYF.